The 21 T cell receptor beta chains given below trace back to one sample, sequenced in a study of Graves' ophthalmopathy and Graves' hyperthyroidism (dated by TCRdb to 2016 to 2019). The sample was run on an Illumina HiSeq 2000. TCR beta CDR3 regions were amplified from RNA transcripts for repertoire sequencing. HTBI primers and the Qiagen OneStep RT-PCR kit were used in a first-round RT-PCR, which was followed by a second-round multiplex PCR, size selection and purification. TCRdb reprocessed the public reads (quality trimming at Q25 with fastp, clone calling with MiXCR) and kept in-frame beta chains. Duplicate CDR3 protein sequences are folded into a single record with the most common DNA and genes. The sample table shows about 1.2 million distinct CDR3 sequences, and about 35% are seen once. The ten largest account for around 10% of the sample. Input material: peripheral blood or thyroid tissue (not recorded which). The receptors were sampled from an adult man with Graves' hyperthyroidism.

CDR3 loop: CATSDLGGRDEQYF. CDR3 in DNA: TGTGCCACCAGTGATTTAGGGGGGAGGGATGAGCAGTACTTC. The chain recombines TRBV24-1 with TRBJ2-7, with D possibly matching TRBD2 (7 bases). V dropped 1 base and J dropped 7 bases, with 13 bases sitting between them. Germline CDR1 and CDR2: KGHDR and SFDVKD. This CDR3 has 14 amino acids.

This clonotype was recorded many times. V and J are TRBV4-3 and TRBJ2-5; D uncertain. V gave up 2 bases and J gave up 2 bases, with 6 bases separating them. The germline CDR1 and CDR2 sequences are LGHNA and YSLEER. The CDR3 has 13 residues. The chain's CDR3 is CASSQLGQETQYF. The DNA for the CDR3 is TGCGCCAGCAGCCAACTCGGTCAAGAGACCCAGTACTTC.

Concerning this clonotype itself: A single base separates this from a much larger clone, so it may be a read error. J is TRBJ1-2 and V is TRBV7-9, with TRBD1 as a possible D gene (6 bases). There are 14 residues in the CDR3. CDR1 and CDR2 (germline): SEHNR, FQNEAQ (reference sequence). The V end lost 5 bases, the J end lost 8 bases, and 18 bases lay between the germline ends. The CDR3 here is CASSPRGTDGGYTF. The CDR3 DNA reads TGTGCCAGCAGCCCTAGGGGGACTGACGGCGGCTACACCTTC.

As concerns this clonotype: The junction differs from germline at one of its ends, possibly a read error. The rearrangement joins TRBV5-8 to TRBJ2-7; D ambiguous. Germline lookup yields CDR1 SGHTS and CDR2 YDEGEE. CDR3 size: 14 residues. The DNA for the CDR3 is TGTGCCAGCAGCTTGTCTTTGGACCCGAACGAGCAGAACTTC. Translation: CASSLSLDPNEQNF.

This clonotype was seen ten or more times. V and J are TRBV5-4 and TRBJ1-2; TRBD1 might be the D (5 bases). Per the germline V gene, CDR1 is SGHNT and CDR2 is YYREEE (reference sequence). The CDR3 loop spans 13 amino acids. Trimming took 4 bases from V and 10 from J, leaving 17 bases between them. CDR3 in amino acids: CASSRTSLGDYTF. DNA of the CDR3: TGTGCCAGCAGCCGGACCTCCCTGGGGGACTACACCTTC.

About this clonotype: A much larger clonotype is one base distant, so this may be a read error. V usage is TRBV19 and J usage is TRBJ2-7; TRBD1 is a possible D gene (6 bases). CDR1 and CDR2 (germline): LNHDA, SQIVND (reference sequence). The CDR3 spans 14 residues. The V and J ends lost 9 bases and 0 bases respectively, with 15 bases between them. Here the CDR3 DNA reads TGTGCCAGCAGCTTCGGACAGATCTCCTACGAGCAGTACTTC. Translating gives CASSFGQISYEQYF.

This clonotype was seen just once. At one boundary the junction diverges from the germline segment, which might be a read error. This sequence joins TRBV3-1 and TRBJ2-7; a weak D match, TRBD1 (6 bases). The CDR3 totals 12 residues. CDR1 is LGHDT and CDR2 is YNNKEL in the germline V gene (reference sequence). CDR3 sequence (DNA): TGTGCCGGCAGCCGGACAGAGCTAGAGCAGTACTTC. Its translation is CAGSRTELEQYF.

For this clonotype: One junction end does not reproduce the germline sequence, and a read error may be involved. V usage is TRBV10-3 and J usage is TRBJ1-1; TRBD1 is a possible D gene (6 bases). Per germline, CDR1 ENHRY and CDR2 SYGVKD. This CDR3 has 15 residues. CDR3 bases: TGTGCCAGCAGTTTCTCGGACAGTATGAACACTGAAGCTTTCTTT. Protein product: CASSFSDSMNTEAFF.

This clonotype has just a few counts. J is TRBJ1-1 and V is TRBV14, with D tentatively TRBD1 (5 bases). V was cut by 4 bases and J by 1 base, with 13 bases left in between. The CDR3 is made up of 15 amino acids. Looked up from germline, CDR1 is SGHDN and CDR2 is FVKESK. The CDR3 nucleotides read TGTGCCAGCAGCCCTGAAGGGGTATCGAACACTGAAGCTTTCTTT. Translating it yields CASSPEGVSNTEAFF.

This rearrangement joins TRBV6-6 to TRBJ1-3; possible D gene TRBD1, 5 bases. Trimming removed 7 bases from V and 4 bases from J, with 17 bases in between. The V gene's germline CDR1 is MNHNY and CDR2 SVGAGI (reference sequence). This CDR3 region has 15 residues. The DNA of the CDR3 is TGTGCCAGCACCCATCAGGGCAATACCGGAAACACCATATATTTT. As protein: CASTHQGNTGNTIYF.

This clonotype showed up many times. This sequence joins TRBV5-1 and TRBJ2-7, with unresolved D. Trimming shortened V by 4 bases and J by 3 bases, and 11 bases separated the two germline ends. Germline-derived CDR1 and CDR2 are SGHRS and YFSETQ. The CDR3 length is 13 residues. The chain's CDR3 is CASSHSSLYEQYF. CDR3 nucleotide sequence: TGCGCCAGCAGCCACAGCAGCCTCTACGAGCAGTACTTC. Filled out from reference TRBV5-1 and TRBJ2-7, the complete variable domain reads KAGVTQTPRYLIKTRGQQVTLSCSPISGHRSVSWYQQTPGQGLQFLFEYFSETQRNKGNFPGRFSGRQFSNSRSEMNVSTLELGDSALYLCASSHSSLYEQYFGPGTRLTVT.

DNA of the CDR3: TGTGCCAGCAGTCCGGGACAGGTACTTGGGGCCAACGTCCTGACTTTC. Translating gives CASSPGQVLGANVLTF. The chain combines TRBV12-3 or TRBV12-4 with TRBJ2-6; 8 bases line up with TRBD1. After removal of 5 bases from V and 3 bases from J, the junction contained 6 bases not matched to a gene. The CDR3 has 16 residues.

Turning to this clonotype: An end of the junction does not agree with germline; a read error may underlie this. The V call is TRBV3-1, the J call TRBJ1-2; maybe TRBD1 (6 bases). CDR1 and CDR2 (germline): LGHDT, YNNKEL (reference sequence). This CDR3 comprises 15 residues. CDR3 DNA sequence: TGCGCCAGCAGCCGATCCAGAGCGGGGGGCGATGGCTACACCTTC. Encoded protein: CASSRSRAGGDGYTF.

The V gene is TRBV5-8, the J gene TRBJ1-6, with 7 bases identical to TRBD1. Per the germline V gene, CDR1 is SGHTS and CDR2 is YDEGEE. The CDR3 covers 16 residues. The junction had 10 bases not matched to a gene; V was cut back by 4 bases and J by 6 bases. The DNA of the CDR3 is TGTGCCAGCAGCAGTGTATCGGGACAGATTAATTCACCCCTCCACTTT. It is translated as CASSSVSGQINSPLHF. Full variable domain (outside the CDR3, taken from reference TRBV5-8 and TRBJ1-6): EAGVTQSPTHLIKTRGQQATLRCSPISGHTSVYWYQQALGLGLQFLLWYDEGEERNRGNFPPRFSGRQFPNYSSELNVNALELEDSALYLCASSSVSGQINSPLHFGNGTRLTVT.

The chain carries TRBV29-1 and TRBJ1-1; D gene uncertain. CDR3 length: 11 residues. Germline CDR1 and CDR2: SQVTM and ANQGSEA. V shed 7 bases and J shed 8 bases, with 14 bases lying between them. CDR3 bases: TGCAGCGCCCCCGAGGGAGGCGAAGCTTTCTTT. This encodes CSAPEGGEAFF.

This clonotype was detected many times. This chain uses TRBV7-2 with TRBJ1-1; a possible D gene is TRBD1 (6 bases). V was pared by 2 bases and J by 5 bases, with 15 bases between. Germline V CDR1 and CDR2: SGHTA, FQGNSA. The CDR3 covers 15 residues. This CDR3 is CASSLHHGGKTEAFF. CDR3 nucleotides: TGTGCCAGCAGCTTACATCACGGGGGCAAGACTGAAGCTTTCTTT.

The V and J genes are TRBV12-3 or TRBV12-4 and TRBJ1-2; D uncertain. With 7 bases removed from V and 7 bases from J, the gap between germline ends came to 13 bases. The CDR3 runs to 12 residues. In DNA form, the CDR3 reads TGTGCCAGCACTTCTGGGGTTCTTGGCTACACCTTC. Translation gives CASTSGVLGYTF.

In the case of this clonotype: This CDR3 is missing its conserved last phenylalanine or tryptophan, likely due to a read error. This chain uses TRBV2 with TRBJ2-2; D is unresolved. The V end lost 7 bases, the J end lost 4 bases, and 7 bases lay between the germline ends. CDR1 and CDR2 (germline): SNHLY, FYNNEI. There are 12 residues in the CDR3. The CDR3 protein is CASTQSTGELFL. The CDR3 DNA follows: TGTGCCAGCACCCAAAGCACCGGGGAGCTGTTTCTT.

V gene TRBV7-9 combines with J gene TRBJ2-5; 9 bases map to TRBD1. V was clipped by 5 bases and J by 2 bases; unmatched bases: 6. Germline-derived CDR1 and CDR2 are SEHNR and FQNEAQ (reference sequence). The length of the CDR3 is 15 residues. The CDR3 DNA reads TGTGCCAGCAGCGAGACAGGGGGGTTGCAAGAGACCCAGTACTTC. Translating it yields CASSETGGLQETQYF.

This clonotype appeared many times. V usage is TRBV9 and J usage is TRBJ2-7; TRBD2 matches 7 bases. The V gene end was trimmed by 0 bases and the J gene end by 4 bases; junction bases not matched to a gene: 7. CDR1 and CDR2 (germline): SGDLS, YYNGEE. This CDR3 has 15 amino acids. CDR3 in amino acids: CASSVGEGPEYEQYF. DNA of the CDR3: TGTGCCAGCAGCGTAGGGGAGGGACCTGAGTACGAGCAGTACTTC.

This clonotype was picked up many times. J is TRBJ1-1 and V is TRBV19, with a weak D call TRBD1 (5 bases). CDR1 is LNHDA and CDR2 is SQIVND in the germline V gene (reference sequence). There are 14 residues in the CDR3. The V end lost 0 bases, the J end lost 4 bases, and 9 bases lay between the germline ends. CDR3 nucleotide sequence: TGTGCCAGTAGTATAGAGGGGCTGGGCACTGAAGCTTTCTTT. Translated, it gives CASSIEGLGTEAFF.